The 4 T cell receptor beta chains listed next were all sequenced from one sample in a study of blood T cell repertoires in COVID-19. The assay was immunoSEQ multiplex PCR, and TCRdb's table has in-frame clones only and misses some. The sample gives 150,000 or so clones, 80% to 90% of which show up once; around a fifth is in the top ten. Sequencing used peripheral blood. These receptors were taken from a woman of 80 years or more with acute or convalescent COVID-19.

The CDR3 bases are TGCGCCAGCAGCCAAGTTGGGGGGAGCTCCTACAATGAGCAGTTCTTC. Protein: CASSQVGGSSYNEQFF. This chain uses TRBV4-1 with TRBJ2-1, with D perhaps matching TRBD2 (6 bases). With 1 base removed from V and 0 bases from J, the gap between germline ends came to 10 bases. The CDR3 is made up of 16 amino acids. Germline V gives CDR1 MGHRA, CDR2 YSYEKL.

Only a few counts were recorded for this clone. V and J are TRBV9 and TRBJ1-2, with 7 bases lining up with TRBD1. In germline, CDR1 is SGDLS, CDR2 YYNGEE. The CDR3 runs to 13 residues. V was pared by 5 bases and J by 4 bases, with 5 bases of the junction left unmatched. CDR3 region: CASSPEGAYGYTF. CDR3 nucleotide sequence: TGTGCCAGCAGTCCCGAGGGGGCCTATGGCTACACCTTC.

J is TRBJ1-5 and V is TRBV24-1; D is uncertain. V lost 5 bases and J lost 0, with 10 bases in between. CDR1 and CDR2 (germline): KGHDR, SFDVKD. The CDR3 runs 15 residues. The CDR3: CATSVSGNSNQPQHF. CDR3 DNA: TGTGCCACCAGTGTATCCGGGAATAGCAATCAGCCCCAGCATTTT.

The chain links TRBV7-9 to TRBJ2-3, with 7 bases lining up with TRBD2. Germline V gene lookup returns CDR1 SEHNR and CDR2 FQNEAQ (reference sequence). Losses at the gene ends were 5 bases for V and 5 bases for J; bases not matched to a gene: 7. CDR3 size: 14 residues. The CDR3 sequence: CASSEAGPIDTQYF. DNA of the CDR3: TGTGCCAGCAGCGAAGCGGGACCCATAGATACGCAGTATTTT.